The rows below give T cell receptor beta chains drawn from one sample of a study of T cell responses to AZD1222 COVID-19 vaccine. Some clones are missing from TCRdb's copy, which holds only in-frame ones; the method was immunoSEQ multiplex PCR. This repertoire shows under 70,000 clones, less than 90% found once; its top ten account for around 20%. The specimen comprised peripheral blood, sampled on day 0 of AZD1222 vaccination. These receptors all stem from an adult in good health. CDR3s include the opening cysteine and the closing phenylalanine or tryptophan. D genes are given only for firm matches. Size tells how often a clone was seen (once, few, many) or the class of an expanded clone, and some rows leave it out.

j_call | d_call | clone_size | v_call | cdr3_aa | cdr3_nt
TRBJ2-5 | NA | once | TRBV12-5 | CASGPEGGETQYF | TGTGCTAGTGGCCCCGAGGGAGGTGAGACCCAGTACTTC
TRBJ2-7 | TRBD1 | NA | TRBV2 | CASSEVPGTGTYEQYF | TGTGCCAGCAGTGAAGTCCCCGGGACAGGGACATACGAGCAGTACTTC
TRBJ2-1 | NA | NA | TRBV7-9 | CASSSTGTGNEQFF | TGTGCCAGCAGCTCGACTGGGACCGGCAATGAGCAGTTCTTC
TRBJ1-4 | NA | once | TRBV4-3 | CASSQDIGGNEKLFF | TGCGCCAGCAGCCAAGATATAGGGGGGAATGAAAAACTGTTTTTT
TRBJ2-5 | TRBD2 | NA | TRBV9 | CASSVGGSGGAETQYF | TGTGCCAGCAGCGTAGGTGGTAGCGGGGGGGCAGAGACCCAGTACTTC
TRBJ1-6 | NA | NA | TRBV28 | CAATSSYNSPLHF | TGTGCTGCTACGAGCTCCTATAATTCACCCCTCCACTTT
TRBJ2-1 | TRBD1 | NA | TRBV13 | CASSFRRQGSYNEQFF | TGTGCCAGCAGCTTCAGAAGACAGGGATCCTACAATGAGCAGTTCTTC
TRBJ2-5 | NA | few | TRBV19 | CASSPKGAIRAPETQYF | TGTGCCAGTAGTCCCAAAGGAGCTATCAGGGCCCCAGAGACCCAGTACTTC
TRBJ1-1 | NA | NA | TRBV13 | CASSFLSENTEAFF | TGTGCCAGCAGCTTCCTATCGGAGAACACTGAAGCTTTCTTT
TRBJ2-7 | NA | NA | TRBV5-1 | CASSLGGGWYEQYF | TGCGCCAGCAGCTTGGGGGGAGGTTGGTACGAGCAGTACTTC
TRBJ2-6 | NA | few | TRBV7-2 | CASSFSNVLTF | TGTGCCAGCAGCTTTTCCAACGTCCTGACTTTC
TRBJ2-7 | NA | once | TRBV5-6 | CASSLRDLYEQYF | TGTGCCAGCAGCTTGCGTGACTTATACGAGCAGTACTTC
TRBJ1-1 | TRBD1 | NA | TRBV10-3 | CAISEHEQGMNTEAFF | TGTGCCATCAGTGAGCACGAACAGGGGATGAACACTGAAGCTTTCTTT
TRBJ1-1 | TRBD1 | once | TRBV19 | CASTYRGVTEAFF | TGTGCCAGTACCTACAGGGGGGTCACTGAAGCTTTCTTT
TRBJ1-1 | NA | once | TRBV29-1 | CSVAGGLGFTEAFF | TGCAGCGTTGCCGGGGGGCTGGGGTTCACTGAAGCTTTCTTT
TRBJ1-2 | NA | NA | TRBV3-1/TRBV3-2 | CASSRGFSPRAYGYTF | TGTGCCAGCAGCCGTGGCTTTTCACCTCGAGCCTATGGCTACACCTTC
TRBJ2-3 | NA | NA | TRBV6-2/TRBV6-3 | CASSYSAVSTDTQYF | TGTGCCAGCAGTTACTCCGCGGTGAGCACAGATACGCAGTATTTT
TRBJ2-7 | TRBD1 | once | TRBV7-6 | CASSFDRGPAYEQYF | TGTGCCAGCAGCTTTGACAGGGGCCCTGCCTACGAGCAGTACTTC
TRBJ1-6 | NA | few | TRBV9 | CASSVDLVSSPLHF | TGTGCCAGCAGCGTAGACCTTGTCAGTTCACCCCTCCACTTT
TRBJ1-2 | TRBD1 | NA | TRBV7-3 | CASSLRLTGDGYTF | TGTGCCAGCAGCTTACGCCTGACAGGGGATGGCTACACCTTC
TRBJ1-6 | NA | NA | TRBV3-1/TRBV3-2 | CASSQGLFARSPLHF | TGTGCCAGCAGCCAAGGACTCTTCGCGCGTTCACCCCTCCACTTT
TRBJ1-2 | TRBD1 | once | TRBV9 | CASSVEGTGGYGYTF | TGTGCCAGCAGCGTAGAAGGGACAGGGGGCTATGGCTACACCTTC
TRBJ1-4 | NA | NA | TRBV5-1 | CASSLSQINEKLFF | TGCGCCAGCAGCTTGTCCCAGATAAATGAAAAACTGTTTTTT
TRBJ2-7 | NA | NA | TRBV7-3 | CASSRDGFGEQYF | TGTGCCAGCAGCAGGGACGGATTTGGCGAGCAGTACTTC
TRBJ2-7 | NA | NA | TRBV29-1 | CSVDDPNYEQYF | TGCAGCGTTGACGATCCGAACTACGAGCAGTACTTC
TRBJ2-7 | TRBD2 | NA | TRBV7-3 | CASSVTSGSVYEQYF | TGTGCCAGCAGCGTGACTAGCGGGAGCGTATACGAGCAGTACTTC
TRBJ1-1 | NA | NA | TRBV9 | CASSVVSPGEAFF | TGTGCCAGCAGCGTTGTTAGTCCGGGGGAAGCTTTCTTT
TRBJ2-2 | NA | once | TRBV27 | CASRPGQQNTGELFF | TGTGCCAGCAGACCAGGACAGCAGAACACCGGGGAGCTGTTTTTT
TRBJ1-1 | NA | NA | TRBV24-1 | CATRGRPGTEAFF | TGTGCCACCCGGGGACGGCCGGGGACTGAAGCTTTCTTT
TRBJ2-1 | TRBD2 | NA | TRBV2 | CATSGTSGDEQFF | TGTGCCACCTCCGGGACTAGCGGCGATGAGCAGTTCTTC
TRBJ1-2 | NA | once | TRBV6-2/TRBV6-3 | CASTPAGGYGYTF | TGTGCCAGCACCCCGGCCGGCGGCTATGGCTACACCTTC
TRBJ2-7 | NA | NA | TRBV10-3 | CAISDRYEQYF | TGTGCCATCAGTGATAGATACGAGCAGTACTTC
TRBJ1-2 | TRBD1 | NA | TRBV2 | CASSEGPGGSNYGYTF | TGTGCCAGCAGTGAAGGACCAGGGGGATCTAACTATGGCTACACCTTC
TRBJ2-7 | NA | NA | TRBV7-2 | CASSFTRDSYEQYF | TGTGCCAGCAGCTTTACCAGGGACTCCTACGAGCAGTACTTC
TRBJ2-1 | NA | NA | TRBV12-3/TRBV12-4 | CASSVGNYNEQFF | TGTGCGAGTTCGGTGGGGAACTACAATGAGCAGTTCTTC
TRBJ2-3 | NA | NA | TRBV15 | CATSRDAGRTDTQYF | TGTGCCACCAGCAGAGATGCAGGGCGCACAGATACGCAGTATTTT
TRBJ2-1 | NA | NA | TRBV19 | CASSTTGNNEQFF | TGTGCCAGTAGTACGACGGGTAACAATGAGCAGTTCTTC
TRBJ1-5 | NA | NA | TRBV9 | CASSVGGGGNQPQHF | TGTGCCAGCAGCGTCGGAGGGGGAGGAAATCAGCCCCAGCATTTT
TRBJ1-2 | NA | NA | TRBV7-8 | CASSPVGGGYTF | TGTGCCAGCAGCCCAGTAGGTGGTGGCTACACCTTC
TRBJ1-2 | NA | NA | TRBV28 | CASSITGMANYGYTF | TGTGCCAGCAGTATAACAGGAATGGCTAACTATGGCTACACCTTC
TRBJ1-1 | NA | NA | TRBV10-1 | CASSRPAFF | TGCGCCAGCAGTAGGCCAGCTTTCTTT
TRBJ1-2 | NA | NA | TRBV24-1 | CATSEAGLGGYTF | TGTGCCACCAGTGAGGCAGGCCTGGGTGGCTACACCTTC
TRBJ1-1 | NA | NA | TRBV2 | CASSKTTLNTEAFF | TGTGCCAGCAGTAAAACCACGTTGAACACTGAAGCTTTCTTT
TRBJ2-5 | NA | NA | TRBV15 | CATSRPPTRMETQYF | TGTGCCACCAGCAGGCCCCCTACTAGAATGGAGACCCAGTACTTC
TRBJ2-5 | NA | NA | TRBV2 | CASSEAMTQYF | TGTGCCAGCAGTGAAGCGATGACCCAGTACTTC
TRBJ2-7 | TRBD2 | NA | TRBV13 | CASSFLAGGLYEQYF | TGTGCCAGCAGCTTCCTAGCGGGAGGGCTTTACGAGCAGTACTTC
TRBJ1-1 | TRBD1 | NA | TRBV28 | CASSKQGMNTEAFF | TGTGCCAGCAGTAAACAGGGGATGAACACTGAAGCTTTCTTT
TRBJ1-2 | NA | NA | TRBV28 | CATRDDSYGYTF | TGTGCCACCCGGGACGATTCCTATGGCTACACCTTC
TRBJ2-7 | TRBD2 | once | TRBV7-9 | CASSLGTSGRYEQYF | TGTGCCAGCAGCCTAGGGACTAGCGGGAGATACGAGCAGTACTTC
TRBJ2-1 | NA | NA | TRBV28 | CASSPAGFEQFF | TGTGCCAGCAGTCCCGCCGGGTTTGAGCAGTTCTTC
TRBJ1-5 | TRBD1 | NA | TRBV15 | CATSRAQGVEQPQHF | TGTGCCACCAGCAGGGCACAGGGGGTGGAACAGCCCCAGCATTTT
TRBJ2-2 | NA | NA | TRBV12-3/TRBV12-4 | CASSLHGVGELFF | TGTGCCAGCAGTTTACACGGGGTCGGGGAGCTGTTTTTT
TRBJ2-1 | TRBD2 | NA | TRBV5-6 | CASILGGGNEQFF | TGTGCCAGCATCCTGGGCGGGGGGAATGAGCAGTTCTTC